This is a list of T cell receptor beta chains from one sample in a study of blood T cells in healthy people across ages. TCRdb reprocessed the 5' RACE reads via MiXCR and lists one record per CDR3 protein. Found here are 1.5 million to 2 million distinct CDR3 sequences, about 35% of them singletons; the top ten hold over 9%. Sequenced input: blood. Receptor source: a woman aged 25-40 years in good health. Each CDR3 is given with its conserved first and last residue. The D gene is left open where the match is weak. The size field is filled for only some rows; it gives once, few, many or a size class.

-	few	TRBV27	TRBJ1-4	CASSLGIGEKLFF	TGTGCCAGCAGTCTCGGAATCGGGGAAAAACTGTTTTTT
TRBD2	-	TRBV10-1	TRBJ2-1	CARLAGGSYNEQFF	TGCGCCAGACTAGCGGGGGGGTCCTACAATGAGCAGTTCTTC
TRBD1	once	TRBV4-1	TRBJ2-5	CASSQKQGGRTQYF	TGCGCCAGCAGCCAAAAACAGGGGGGTAGGACCCAGTACTTC
TRBD2	few	TRBV3-1	TRBJ2-1	CASSQDRLAGGSSYNEQFF	TGTGCCAGCAGCCAAGATCGCCTAGCGGGAGGAAGCTCCTACAATGAGCAGTTCTTC
TRBD1	many	TRBV6-6	TRBJ2-7	CASSYRTGVDEQYF	TGTGCCAGCAGTTACCGGACAGGGGTAGACGAGCAGTACTTC
-	-	TRBV7-9	TRBJ2-1	CASSLVTAGAGMAEHFF	TGTGCCAGCAGCTTAGTGACCGCGGGGGCCGGTATGGCTGAGCACTTCTTC
-	-	TRBV28	TRBJ1-5	CASSGSQFGNQPQHF	TGTGCCAGCAGTGGGAGCCAGTTCGGGAATCAGCCCCAGCATTTT
TRBD2	-	TRBV27	TRBJ2-1	CASRPRGPGGASGRHNEQFF	TGTGCCAGCCGTCCGAGAGGGCCTGGGGGTGCTAGCGGGAGACACAATGAGCAGTTCTTC
-	-	TRBV20-1	TRBJ1-1	CSAREEGAEAFF	TGCAGTGCTAGAGAGGAAGGGGCAGAAGCTTTCTTT
-	-	TRBV28	TRBJ2-5	CASTGAGAHGETQYF	TGTGCCAGTACCGGGGCGGGGGCCCACGGAGAGACCCAGTACTTC
-	-	TRBV6-6	TRBJ2-1	CASRTDILGHEQFF	TGTGCCAGCAGGACGGACATACTGGGCCATGAGCAGTTCTTC
TRBD2	-	TRBV13	TRBJ2-3	CAIPGKREGRDTQYF	TGTGCCATTCCCGGGAAGCGGGAGGGCCGAGATACGCAGTATTTT
TRBD1	-	TRBV11-2	TRBJ2-1	CASRGGETQFF	TGTGCCAGCAGAGGGGGCGAGACCCAGTTCTTC
TRBD1	-	TRBV7-9	TRBJ1-4	CASSLTYLGTGMEKLFF	TGTGCCAGCAGCTTGACGTATCTTGGGACAGGGATGGAAAAACTGTTTTTT
TRBD2	few	TRBV5-1	TRBJ2-4	CASSMTSGLAKNIQYF	TGCGCCAGCAGTATGACTAGCGGCTTAGCCAAAAACATTCAGTACTTC
-	many	TRBV4-1	TRBJ2-1	CASSQGSSSNEQFF	TGCGCCAGCAGCCAAGGTAGTTCTAGCAATGAGCAGTTCTTC
-	many	TRBV2	TRBJ2-5	CASSEDREETQYF	TGTGCCAGCAGTGAGGACAGAGAAGAGACCCAGTACTTC
TRBD2	many	TRBV29-1	TRBJ2-1	CSVSPGGRDEQFF	TGCAGCGTTTCCCCCGGGGGGAGGGATGAGCAGTTCTTC
-	few	TRBV19	TRBJ2-3	CASSPRTGRATDTQYF	TGTGCCAGTAGTCCCCGGACAGGGAGGGCCACAGATACGCAGTATTTT
TRBD1	-	TRBV4-2	TRBJ2-7	CASSRGTGDTYEQYF	TGTGCCAGCAGCCGTGGGACAGGGGATACCTACGAGCAGTACTTC
-	few	TRBV5-1	TRBJ2-7	CASSLNPGAYEQYF	TGCGCCAGCAGCCTAAACCCGGGGGCGTACGAGCAGTACTTC
-	-	TRBV4-1	TRBJ1-1	CASSQDRTTDTEAFF	TGCGCCAGCAGCCAAGATCGAACGACAGACACTGAAGCTTTCTTT
-	once	TRBV30	TRBJ2-7	CAWSGLEGHEQYF	TGTGCCTGGAGTGGCCTGGAAGGCCACGAGCAGTACTTC
-	few	TRBV4-2	TRBJ2-5	CASSLQITRQGETQYF	TGTGCCAGCAGCCTCCAGATTACAAGGCAGGGGGAGACCCAGTACTTC
-	-	TRBV18	TRBJ2-3	CASSTTGGTDTQYF	TGTGCCAGCTCCACGACAGGAGGGACAGATACGCAGTATTTT
-	-	TRBV18	TRBJ2-1	CASSPENDEQFF	TGTGCCAGCTCACCAGAGAACGATGAGCAGTTCTTC